The next 20 T cell receptor beta chains were all read from a single sample in a study of molecular identifiers for immune sequencing clone quantification (dated by TCRdb to 2017 to 2018). The library was prepared using PCR. TCRdb names NextSeq 500 as the instrument used. TCRdb's own reprocessing of the public reads used fastp at Q25 and MiXCR and kept productive beta chains. Every distinct CDR3 protein forms one entry, paired with its most common genes and DNA. This sample is represented by hundreds of thousands of distinct CDR3 sequences; 24% of them were singletons. 0.65% to 0.75% of the sample comes from the top ten. Material: naive CD8+ T cells from blood, with Jurkat cell RNA spiked in. The label giving this sample's cell subset or site can be read as: FACS-sorted CD8+CD4-CCR7+CD45RA+ naive T cells. These receptor sequences come from a human donor in good health. Some libraries in this study had Jurkat cell RNA spiked in.

A few counts support this clonotype. The chain couples TRBV20-1 to TRBJ2-1; maybe TRBD2 (5 bases). This CDR3 is built from 14 residues. With 4 bases removed from V and 0 bases from J, the gap between germline ends came to 10 bases. CDR1 and CDR2 (germline): DFQATT, SNEGSKA (reference sequence). CDR3: CSANDYNSYNEQFF. The CDR3 nucleotides are TGCAGTGCTAATGACTACAACTCCTACAATGAGCAGTTCTTC.

This sequence joins TRBV12-3 or TRBV12-4 and TRBJ2-1; D unclear. The CDR3 sequence is 14 residues long. Trimming pared 6 bases from V and 0 bases from J, leaving 9 bases between. The CDR3, as DNA: TGTGCCAGCAGCCAACCTAGCTCCTACAATGAGCAGTTCTTC. Protein: CASSQPSSYNEQFF.

This clonotype was recorded many times. This chain uses TRBV5-1 with TRBJ1-1; D might be TRBD1 (6 bases). The CDR3 sequence is 13 residues long. CDR1 is SGHRS and CDR2 is YFSETQ in the germline V gene. V lost 9 bases and J lost 4, with 16 bases in between. The CDR3 DNA follows: TGCGCCACAAGGGGGGTGTCGGGCACTGAAGCTTTCTTT. It encodes CATRGVSGTEAFF.

Note on this clonotype: A much larger clone sits a single nucleotide away, making a read error possible. The V call is TRBV13, the J call TRBJ1-1, with 7 nucleotides matching TRBD1. Germline assignment: CDR1 PRHDT and CDR2 FYEKMQ (reference sequence). CDR3 length equals 15 residues. Here the CDR3 reads CACSSTGAAGTEAFF. The CDR3 DNA is TGTGCCTGCAGCTCCACAGGGGCCGCGGGCACTGAAGCTTTCTTT.

This clonotype was recorded a few times. The V call is TRBV13, the J call TRBJ2-3; no definite D call. The CDR3 loop spans 18 amino acids. CDR1 and CDR2 from the germline V gene are PRHDT and FYEKMQ (reference sequence). Trimming took off 0 bases at V and 6 bases at J, with 22 bases between the two ends. The CDR3 DNA reads TGTGCCAGCAGCTTAGGCGGCTTGTCGAGCGACCTGAAGGATACGCAGTATTTT. It specifies CASSLGGLSSDLKDTQYF.

In this sample, this clonotype turned up a few times. The chain is built from TRBV12-3 or TRBV12-4 and TRBJ1-1, with TRBD1 matching 8 bases. The CDR3 is 13 amino acids. V shed 7 bases, J shed 3 bases, and the junction held 4 bases outside the gene matches. This CDR3 reads CASITGGDTEAFF. CDR3 DNA sequence: TGTGCCAGCATTACAGGGGGTGACACTGAAGCTTTCTTT.

CDR3: CASSLTPGTVSDEQYF. The CDR3 DNA is TGTGCCAGCAGCCTAACCCCGGGGACCGTCAGTGACGAGCAGTACTTC. V gene TRBV27 combines with J gene TRBJ2-7; D may correspond to TRBD1 or TRBD2 (5 bases each). The germline V and J ends were trimmed by 6 bases and 5 bases, with 23 bases remaining between them. Per germline, CDR1 MNHEY and CDR2 SMNVEV (reference sequence). The CDR3 loop spans 16 amino acids.

The V and J genes are TRBV4-1 and TRBJ2-7; 8 positions agree with TRBD1. The germline V gene encodes CDR1 MGHRA and CDR2 YSYEKL. Unmatched junction bases numbered 11, after V lost 4 bases and J lost 3 bases. This CDR3 contains 16 residues. The CDR3 sequence is CASSPQTGTGLYEQYF. CDR3 bases: TGCGCCAGCAGCCCGCAAACCGGGACAGGCCTCTACGAGCAGTACTTC.

Concerning this clonotype itself: Given a much more abundant clone one base away, this may be a read error. This sequence joins TRBV29-1 and TRBJ2-2; 7 bases map to TRBD1. The CDR3 totals 16 residues. V gave up 0 bases and J gave up 4 bases; unmatched junction bases: 8. CDR1 and CDR2 from the germline V gene are SQVTM and ANQGSEA. The CDR3 coding sequence is TGCAGCGTTGAAGATGGAGACAGGGCGAGCACCGGGGAGCTGTTTTTT. Amino acids: CSVEDGDRASTGELFF.

This clonotype was counted between two and nine times. V usage is TRBV5-1 and J usage is TRBJ1-1, with a possible D match to TRBD1 (6 bases). From germline, CDR1 is SGHRS and CDR2 YFSETQ. The CDR3 has 13 amino acids. Trimming cost V 1 base and J 10 bases, with 14 bases left between them. The CDR3 DNA is TGCGCCAGCAGCTTGACGGGGGCCTATGCAGCTTTCTTT. Protein product: CASSLTGAYAAFF.

The CDR3 bases are TGTGCCAGCAGTAGCGGTCTACGGGGGCCGAACACTGAAGCTTTCTTT. Its translation: CASSSGLRGPNTEAFF. The chain employs TRBV28 and TRBJ1-1; D may be TRBD1 (6 bases). The V end was cut by 5 bases, the J end by 1 base, with 17 bases between. The CDR3 covers 16 residues. Germline-derived CDR1 and CDR2 are MDHEN and SYDVKM.

This clonotype was seen a few times. V usage is TRBV19 and J usage is TRBJ1-5, with D tentatively TRBD1 (6 bases). The CDR3 extends over 14 amino acids. Germline loops: CDR1 LNHDA, CDR2 SQIVND (reference sequence). With 8 bases removed from V and 7 bases from J, the gap between germline ends came to 18 bases. The CDR3 DNA reads TGTGCCAGTTCCTCTACACAGGGTTGGCAGCCCCAGCATTTT. Translation gives CASSSTQGWQPQHF.

With respect to this clonotype: A much bigger clone sits one base away, suggesting this may be a read error. The CDR3 here is CASSLQGSMSTEAFF. DNA of the CDR3: TGTGCCAGCAGTCTACAGGGTTCGATGAGCACTGAAGCTTTCTTT. This chain joins TRBV28 and TRBJ1-1, with a possible D match to TRBD1 (6 bases). Trimming stripped 5 bases from V and 4 bases from J, with 17 bases between. This CDR3 spans 15 amino acids. Looked up from germline, CDR1 is MDHEN and CDR2 is SYDVKM.

The genes are TRBV19 and TRBJ1-2; D gene uncertain. Germline V lookup: CDR1 LNHDA, CDR2 SQIVND (reference sequence). With 5 bases removed from V and 0 bases from J, the gap between germline ends came to 13 bases. The CDR3 is made up of 15 amino acids. The CDR3 protein is CASSQYGDTNYGYTF. The CDR3 coding sequence is TGTGCCAGTAGTCAGTACGGCGATACTAACTATGGCTACACCTTC.

This clonotype was seen ten or more times. The chain links TRBV7-2 to TRBJ2-7; TRBD1 might be the D (5 bases). The CDR3 contains 13 residues. Germline V gene sequence: CDR1 SGHTA, CDR2 FQGNSA. Trimming cost V 2 bases and J 3 bases, with 8 bases left between them. DNA of the CDR3: TGTGCCAGCAGCTTACGGACACGCTACGAGCAGTACTTC. Translated, it gives CASSLRTRYEQYF. Full variable domain (outside the CDR3, taken from reference TRBV7-2 and TRBJ2-7): GAGVSQSPSNKVTEKGKDVELRCDPISGHTALYWYRQSLGQGLEFLIYFQGNSAPDKSGLPSDRFSAERTGGSVSTLTIQRTQQEDSAVYLCASSLRTRYEQYFGPGTRLTVT.

About this clonotype itself: With a much larger clone just one base away, this may be a read error. This rearrangement joins TRBV2 to TRBJ2-2, with D tentatively TRBD1 (5 bases). The CDR3 contains 14 residues. V was clipped by 8 bases and J by 4 bases, with 14 bases between them. Germline V gene lookup returns CDR1 SNHLY and CDR2 FYNNEI. CDR3 nucleotide sequence: TGTGCCAGCTCCCAGACAGTGAGCACCGGGGAGCTGTTTTTT. Its translation: CASSQTVSTGELFF.

This chain uses TRBV28 with TRBJ2-6, with D unresolved. This CDR3 spans 15 amino acids. Trimming took off 10 bases at V and 1 base at J, with 14 bases between the two ends. The germline gives CDR1 MDHEN, CDR2 SYDVKM. The CDR3 loop reads CAINGRPSGANVLTF. As DNA, the CDR3 is TGTGCCATCAATGGAAGACCTTCTGGGGCCAACGTCCTGACTTTC.

This clonotype was picked up a small number of times. The chain has TRBV11-2 and TRBJ2-7; D is undetermined. The germline V gene encodes CDR1 SGHAT and CDR2 FQNNGV. The CDR3 loop spans 12 amino acids. V dropped 6 bases and J dropped 5 bases, with 11 bases sitting between them. CDR3 in DNA: TGTGCCAGCAGTTCCGACTGGGACGAGCAGTACTTC. This encodes CASSSDWDEQYF.

This clonotype has a handful of counts. This chain uses TRBV4-3 with TRBJ2-5; TRBD1 is a possible D gene (5 bases). The CDR3 consists of 15 residues. V dropped 0 bases and J dropped 3 bases, with 11 bases sitting between them. CDR1 LGHNA and CDR2 YSLEER come from the germline V gene. CDR3 sequence: CASSQEVDRKETQYF. The CDR3 DNA reads as TGCGCCAGCAGCCAAGAAGTAGACAGAAAAGAGACCCAGTACTTC.

This clonotype was picked up a small number of times. The chain combines TRBV27 with TRBJ2-7, with TRBD2 as a possible D gene (5 bases). The germline gives CDR1 MNHEY, CDR2 SMNVEV (reference sequence). V gave up 10 bases and J gave up 0 bases, with 7 bases separating them. This CDR3 has 11 amino acids. This CDR3 is CATGDSYEQYF. Written as DNA, the CDR3 is TGTGCCACCGGGGACTCCTACGAGCAGTACTTC.